Shown below are 28 T cell receptor beta chains from a single sample sequenced in a study of response to subunit inactivated influenza vaccine. Using its own MiXCR run on the RT-PCR reads, TCRdb lists one record per CDR3 protein. The table has about 650,000 distinct CDR3 sequences, 14% seen once. The input for sequencing was PBMCs from blood, taken 14 to 15 days before vaccination. These receptors all come from a man in his fifties or sixties who received an inactivated influenza vaccine.

In its sample, this clonotype was seen a few times. The chain joins TRBV20-1 to TRBJ2-2; the match to TRBD2 covers 8 bases. V lost 6 bases and J lost 3; bases outside the gene matches: 15. The CDR3 is 17 amino acids. Germline V gene sequence: CDR1 DFQATT, CDR2 SNEGSKA (reference sequence). The CDR3, as DNA: TGCAGTGCCCGAAAGGGACCGCTAGCGGGTTACACCGGGGAGCTGTTTTTT. Protein sequence: CSARKGPLAGYTGELFF.

The V gene is TRBV5-5, the J gene TRBJ2-3; 11 positions match TRBD2. Germline values: CDR1 SGHKS, CDR2 YYEKEE (reference sequence). J was trimmed by 6 bases and V by 1 base; bases with no gene match: 7. The CDR3 is 16 amino acids. CDR3 region: CASSLQLAGVRDTQYF. The CDR3 nucleotides are TGTGCCAGCAGCTTGCAACTAGCGGGAGTGAGGGATACGCAGTATTTT.

V usage is TRBV6-1 and J usage is TRBJ2-3; 14 bases agree with TRBD2. Germline CDR1 and CDR2: MNHNS and SASEGT. This CDR3 has 18 residues. Trimming at V came to 5 bases and at J to 1 base, leaving 8 bases not matched to a gene. The DNA of the CDR3 is TGTGCCAGCAGTCAACCGGGACTAGCGGGAGAAGGCACAGATACGCAGTATTTT. The encoded protein is CASSQPGLAGEGTDTQYF.

V is TRBV20-1 and J is TRBJ2-5, with 13 bases fitting TRBD2. The trim removed 2 bases at V and 5 bases at J, leaving 8 bases unmatched. Germline CDR1 reads DFQATT; CDR2 reads SNEGSKA (reference sequence). The CDR3 extends over 16 amino acids. DNA for the CDR3: TGCAGTGCTAGATCCAGGACTAGCGGGAGTGGTGAGACCCAGTACTTC. The encoded protein is CSARSRTSGSGETQYF.

This chain joins TRBV5-1 and TRBJ2-4; weak D call: TRBD1 (6 bases). The CDR3 covers 16 residues. From germline, CDR1 is SGHRS and CDR2 YFSETQ. The ends were cut back, 4 bases at V and 0 bases at J, with 14 bases in the middle. The CDR3 DNA sequence: TGCGCCAGCAGCACGACAGGTTATCTAGCCAAAAACATTCAGTACTTC. It is translated as CASSTTGYLAKNIQYF. Full variable domain (missing parts from reference TRBV5-1 and TRBJ2-4): KAGVTQTPRYLIKTRGQQVTLSCSPISGHRSVSWYQQTPGQGLQFLFEYFSETQRNKGNFPGRFSGRQFSNSRSEMNVSTLELGDSALYLCASSTTGYLAKNIQYFGAGTRLSVL.

This clonotype was counted between two and nine times. V and J are TRBV24-1 and TRBJ2-3; 7 nucleotides align to TRBD2. V trimming: 0 bases; J trimming: 5 bases; junction bases outside the gene matches: 10. This CDR3 spans 17 amino acids. CDR1 and CDR2 from the germline V gene are KGHDR and SFDVKD. CDR3 coding DNA: TGTGCCACCAGTGATTTGAGGGTCGGCGGGAGTGGAGATACGCAGTATTTT. This sequence encodes CATSDLRVGGSGDTQYF.

V and J are TRBV6-2 or TRBV6-3 and TRBJ2-2; D possibly corresponds to TRBD2 (7 bases). The CDR3 runs 16 residues. V was clipped by 5 bases and J by 6 bases, with 19 bases between them. CDR1 and CDR2 (germline): MNHEY, SVGEGT. CDR3 bases: TGTGCCAGCAGTAAACGGGGGGCCTCTTACTCCGGGGAGCTGTTTTTT. This encodes CASSKRGASYSGELFF.

This chain links TRBV5-1 with TRBJ2-5; no clear D gene. The CDR3 consists of 14 residues. Germline V gene data show CDR1 as SGHRS and CDR2 as YFSETQ. V was trimmed by 4 bases and J by 7 bases, leaving 17 bases between them. As DNA, the CDR3 is TGCGCCAGCAGCCCGCCGGACCCGCTTGGGACCCAGTACTTC. Its translation: CASSPPDPLGTQYF.

This clonotype was seen a few times. The chain recombines TRBV4-1 with TRBJ1-5, with D unresolved. Germline lookup yields CDR1 MGHRA and CDR2 YSYEKL. This CDR3 comprises 14 residues. V was shortened by 3 bases and J by 6 bases, with 12 bases between the two germline ends. The CDR3 region has the DNA TGCGCCAGCAGCCACCCGATGTGGGGTCAGCCCCAGCATTTT. Amino acid sequence: CASSHPMWGQPQHF.

The rearrangement uses TRBV27 and TRBJ2-1, with 8 bases fitting TRBD2. The ends lost 3 bases at V and 10 bases at J; junction bases unmatched: 11. Germline CDR1 reads MNHEY; CDR2 reads SMNVEV (reference sequence). The CDR3 has 15 amino acids. CDR3 sequence: CASSFWLAGAGEQFF. CDR3 bases: TGTGCCAGCAGTTTTTGGCTAGCGGGCGCCGGGGAGCAGTTCTTC.

The chain links TRBV5-6 to TRBJ2-4; D is possibly TRBD1 (7 bases). V was pared by 0 bases and J by 3 bases, with 13 bases between. The length of the CDR3 is 16 residues. The V gene's germline CDR1 is SGHDT and CDR2 YYEEEE. CDR3 in amino acids: CASSLEEGAYKNIQYF. In nucleotides, the CDR3 is TGTGCCAGCAGCTTGGAGGAGGGGGCCTACAAAAACATTCAGTACTTC.

In this sample, this clonotype turned up many times. The V and J genes are TRBV5-1 and TRBJ2-5, with 7 bases matching TRBD1. Per the germline V gene, CDR1 is SGHRS and CDR2 is YFSETQ. With V trimmed by 5 bases and J by 3 bases, 7 bases remained unmatched. This CDR3 region has 14 residues. The CDR3 nucleotides are TGCGCCAGCAGTTCCGGGACAGTTAAAGAGACCCAGTACTTC. Its translation is CASSSGTVKETQYF.

This clonotype was found many times. This sequence joins TRBV6-5 and TRBJ1-6, with 9 bases lining up with TRBD1. V shed 2 bases, J shed 8 bases, and the junction held 4 bases outside the gene matches. Germline CDR1 is MNHEY and CDR2 is SVGAGI. CDR3 length equals 15 residues. The CDR3 protein is CASSYEGQGDSPLHF. DNA for the CDR3: TGTGCCAGCAGTTACGAGGGACAGGGAGATTCACCCCTCCACTTT.

In this sample, this clonotype turned up a few times. This chain joins TRBV6-5 and TRBJ1-5; 7 bases agree with TRBD1. V trimming: 1 base; J trimming: 0 bases; junction bases outside the gene matches: 6. The germline V gene encodes CDR1 MNHEY and CDR2 SVGAGI. The CDR3 runs 17 residues. The CDR3, as DNA: TGTGCCAGCAGTTACTTAATGACAGGGACTAGCAATCAGCCCCAGCATTTT. Protein product: CASSYLMTGTSNQPQHF.

The chain joins TRBV6-5 to TRBJ2-2, with a weak D call TRBD2 (5 bases). The CDR3 runs 16 residues. Trimming removed 4 bases at V and 0 bases at J, with 12 bases between. Looked up from germline, CDR1 is MNHEY and CDR2 is SVGAGI. In DNA form, the CDR3 reads TGTGCCAGCAGTTGGGCTAGCTTTTCGAACACCGGGGAGCTGTTTTTT. It translates to CASSWASFSNTGELFF.

The J gene is TRBJ2-7, the V gene TRBV28; 7 nucleotides agree with TRBD1. The CDR3 totals 14 residues. V lost 8 bases and J lost 3; bases outside the gene matches: 10. The germline V gene encodes CDR1 MDHEN and CDR2 SYDVKM. The CDR3 here is CASLSAGGIYEQYF. The CDR3 DNA follows: TGTGCCAGCCTGTCGGCAGGGGGTATCTACGAGCAGTACTTC.

This sequence joins TRBV7-6 and TRBJ2-1, with 10 bases that match TRBD2. In germline, CDR1 is SGHVS, CDR2 FNYEAQ. V dropped 4 bases and J dropped 6; count of bases not matched to a gene: 6. This CDR3 spans 15 amino acids. The chain's CDR3 is CASSSLGLARNEQFF. CDR3 nucleotides: TGTGCCAGCAGCTCCCTGGGACTAGCGCGCAATGAGCAGTTCTTC.

The V call is TRBV7-6, the J call TRBJ1-4; a weak D match, TRBD1 (5 bases). The CDR3 is made up of 13 amino acids. The V end lost 0 bases, the J end lost 7 bases, and 6 bases lay between the germline ends. CDR1 SGHVS and CDR2 FNYEAQ come from the germline V gene. The CDR3 bases are TGTGCCAGCAGCTTAGCGGGGGTTGAAAAACTGTTTTTT. This codes for CASSLAGVEKLFF.

CDR3 in DNA: TGTGCCAGCAGTTCCCCCGACAGATACGAGCAGTACTTC. Translated: CASSSPDRYEQYF. The chain uses TRBV28 and TRBJ2-7, with D tentatively TRBD1 (5 bases). V was pared by 4 bases and J by 4 bases, with 11 bases between. The germline V gene encodes CDR1 MDHEN and CDR2 SYDVKM. The CDR3 spans 13 residues.

The V and J genes are TRBV29-1 and TRBJ1-4, with no clear D. V was clipped by 8 bases and J by 6 bases, with 16 bases between them. Germline loops: CDR1 SQVTM, CDR2 ANQGSEA. The CDR3 runs 13 residues. The CDR3: CSTREGTDEKLFF. The CDR3 region has the DNA TGCAGCACTAGGGAGGGCACTGATGAAAAACTGTTTTTT.

The table lists this clonotype with a few counts. This rearrangement joins TRBV30 to TRBJ1-5; D uncertain. The V end lost 0 bases, the J end lost 8 bases, and 11 bases lay between the germline ends. The germline gives CDR1 GTSNPN, CDR2 SVGIG (reference sequence). The CDR3 is made up of 13 amino acids. In DNA form, the CDR3 reads TGTGCCTGGAGTGTACTGGAAGGAGAGCCCCAGCATTTT. It translates to CAWSVLEGEPQHF.

The chain joins TRBV7-2 to TRBJ1-1, with D tentatively TRBD1 (6 bases). Trimming took off 7 bases at V and 5 bases at J, with 20 bases between the two ends. This CDR3 has 15 residues. CDR1 and CDR2 from the germline V gene are SGHTA and FQGNSA. The CDR3 reads CASNRNQGWSTEAFF. Here the CDR3 DNA reads TGTGCCAGCAACCGAAACCAGGGGTGGTCGACTGAAGCTTTCTTT.

The rearrangement joins TRBV20-1 to TRBJ2-7; 8 bases match TRBD2. The V gene's germline CDR1 is DFQATT and CDR2 SNEGSKA (reference sequence). The CDR3 is 13 amino acids. Losses at the gene ends were 1 base for V and 4 bases for J; bases not matched to a gene: 3. The CDR3 region is CSARVPSGYEQYF. The CDR3 bases are TGCAGTGCTAGAGTCCCTAGCGGGTACGAGCAGTACTTC.

This chain joins TRBV29-1 and TRBJ2-3; 9 nucleotides agree with TRBD1. CDR3 length: 14 residues. In germline, CDR1 is SQVTM, CDR2 ANQGSEA. J gave up 1 base and V 6 bases, and 5 bases lay outside the gene matches. Here the CDR3 reads CSVVDRGRTDTQYF. In DNA, the CDR3 is TGCAGCGTGGTGGACAGGGGTCGCACAGATACGCAGTATTTT.

Note on this clonotype: One end of the junction varies from germline; a read error may be responsible. The V call is TRBV4-3, the J call TRBJ2-7, with TRBD1 as a possible D gene (6 bases). CDR3 size: 17 residues. The germline V gene encodes CDR1 LGHNA and CDR2 YSLEER. The CDR3 DNA reads as TGCGCCAGCAGCCAAGCTATGGGACAAGGGGGATCCTACGAGCATTACTTC. It specifies CASSQAMGQGGSYEHYF.

This clonotype was counted between two and nine times. The chain recombines TRBV6-1 with TRBJ2-1; D is ambiguous. Trimming pared 0 bases from V and 7 bases from J, leaving 16 bases between. The CDR3 has 16 residues. CDR1 and CDR2 from the germline V gene are MNHNS and SASEGT. The CDR3 region has the DNA TGTGCCAGCAGTGAAGCTAAGACCTGGGATAAAAATGAGCAGTTCTTC. Translated: CASSEAKTWDKNEQFF.

This clonotype appeared a few times. The gene calls are TRBV2 and TRBJ2-2; D assignment may be TRBD1 or TRBD2 (5 bases each). The V gene lost 6 bases and the J gene lost 1 base, with 12 bases spanning the gap. The CDR3 length is 15 residues. Germline CDR1 SNHLY, CDR2 FYNNEI. The CDR3 loop reads CASRGTTGNTGELFF. The CDR3, as DNA: TGTGCCAGCAGAGGGACCACAGGGAACACCGGGGAGCTGTTTTTT. The entire variable domain, with the rest obtained from reference TRBV2 and TRBJ2-2, is as follows: EPEVTQTPSHQVTQMGQEVILRCVPISNHLYFYWYRQILGQKVEFLVSFYNNEISEKSEIFDDQFSVERPDGSNFTLKIRSTKLEDSAMYFCASRGTTGNTGELFFGEGSRLTVL.

The V and J genes are TRBV28 and TRBJ2-1; D not resolved. CDR3 length: 16 amino acids. V was shortened by 3 bases and J by 1 base, with 13 bases between the two germline ends. Germline V gives CDR1 MDHEN, CDR2 SYDVKM. The DNA of the CDR3 is TGTGCCAGCAGTTTGGGTCGCTCCAGATCCTACAATGAGCAGTTCTTC. Amino acid sequence: CASSLGRSRSYNEQFF.